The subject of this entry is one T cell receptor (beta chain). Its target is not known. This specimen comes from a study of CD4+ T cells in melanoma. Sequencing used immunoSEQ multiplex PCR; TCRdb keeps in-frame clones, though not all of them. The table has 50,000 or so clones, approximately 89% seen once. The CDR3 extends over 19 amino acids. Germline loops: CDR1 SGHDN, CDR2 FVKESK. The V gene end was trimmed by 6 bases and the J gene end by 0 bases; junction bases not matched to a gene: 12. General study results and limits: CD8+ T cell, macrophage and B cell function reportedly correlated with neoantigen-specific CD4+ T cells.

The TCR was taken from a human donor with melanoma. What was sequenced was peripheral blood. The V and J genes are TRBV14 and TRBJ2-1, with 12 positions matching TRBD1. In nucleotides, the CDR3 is TGTGCCAGCAGGTCCGGGACAGGGGGCCGTTCGGGCTCCTACAATGAGCAGTTCTTC. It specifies CASRSGTGGRSGSYNEQFF.